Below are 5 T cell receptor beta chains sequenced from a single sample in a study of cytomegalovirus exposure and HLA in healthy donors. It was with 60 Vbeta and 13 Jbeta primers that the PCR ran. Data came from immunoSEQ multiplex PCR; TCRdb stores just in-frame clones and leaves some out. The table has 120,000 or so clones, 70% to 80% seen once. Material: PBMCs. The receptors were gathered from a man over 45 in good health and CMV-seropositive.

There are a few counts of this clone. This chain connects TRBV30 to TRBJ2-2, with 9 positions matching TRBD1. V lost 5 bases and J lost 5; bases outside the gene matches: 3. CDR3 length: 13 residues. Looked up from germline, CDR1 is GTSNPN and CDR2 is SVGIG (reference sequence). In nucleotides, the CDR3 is TGTGCCTGGGGGACAGGGCCGACCGGGGAGCTGTTTTTT. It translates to CAWGTGPTGELFF.

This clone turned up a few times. CDR3 sequence (DNA): TGTGCCAGCAGCTTTCGACTAGCGGGACAGAGTGAGCAGTTCTTC. Its translation: CASSFRLAGQSEQFF. The V call is TRBV5-8, the J call TRBJ2-1; TRBD2 matches 11 bases. The junction had 7 bases not matched to a gene; V was cut back by 2 bases and J by 9 bases. Per germline, CDR1 SGHTS and CDR2 YDEGEE. This CDR3 has 15 residues.

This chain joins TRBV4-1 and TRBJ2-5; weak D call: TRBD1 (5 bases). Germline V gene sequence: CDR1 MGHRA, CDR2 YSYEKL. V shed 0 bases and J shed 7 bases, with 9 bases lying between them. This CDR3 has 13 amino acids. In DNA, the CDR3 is TGCGCCAGCAGCCAAGAACTGCAGGGGACCCAGTACTTC. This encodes CASSQELQGTQYF.

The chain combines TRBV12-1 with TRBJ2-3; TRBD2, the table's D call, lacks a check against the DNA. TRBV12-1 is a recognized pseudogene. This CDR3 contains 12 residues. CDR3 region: CASSSLRKTQYF. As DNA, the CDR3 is TGTGCCAGCAGCTCCCTAAGAAAAACGCAGTATTTT.

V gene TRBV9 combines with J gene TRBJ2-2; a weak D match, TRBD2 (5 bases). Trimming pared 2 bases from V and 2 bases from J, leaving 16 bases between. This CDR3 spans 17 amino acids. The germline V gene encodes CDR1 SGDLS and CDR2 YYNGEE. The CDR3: CASSVPRSGTNTGELFF. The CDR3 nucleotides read TGTGCCAGCAGCGTTCCTAGAAGCGGCACCAACACCGGGGAGCTGTTTTTT.